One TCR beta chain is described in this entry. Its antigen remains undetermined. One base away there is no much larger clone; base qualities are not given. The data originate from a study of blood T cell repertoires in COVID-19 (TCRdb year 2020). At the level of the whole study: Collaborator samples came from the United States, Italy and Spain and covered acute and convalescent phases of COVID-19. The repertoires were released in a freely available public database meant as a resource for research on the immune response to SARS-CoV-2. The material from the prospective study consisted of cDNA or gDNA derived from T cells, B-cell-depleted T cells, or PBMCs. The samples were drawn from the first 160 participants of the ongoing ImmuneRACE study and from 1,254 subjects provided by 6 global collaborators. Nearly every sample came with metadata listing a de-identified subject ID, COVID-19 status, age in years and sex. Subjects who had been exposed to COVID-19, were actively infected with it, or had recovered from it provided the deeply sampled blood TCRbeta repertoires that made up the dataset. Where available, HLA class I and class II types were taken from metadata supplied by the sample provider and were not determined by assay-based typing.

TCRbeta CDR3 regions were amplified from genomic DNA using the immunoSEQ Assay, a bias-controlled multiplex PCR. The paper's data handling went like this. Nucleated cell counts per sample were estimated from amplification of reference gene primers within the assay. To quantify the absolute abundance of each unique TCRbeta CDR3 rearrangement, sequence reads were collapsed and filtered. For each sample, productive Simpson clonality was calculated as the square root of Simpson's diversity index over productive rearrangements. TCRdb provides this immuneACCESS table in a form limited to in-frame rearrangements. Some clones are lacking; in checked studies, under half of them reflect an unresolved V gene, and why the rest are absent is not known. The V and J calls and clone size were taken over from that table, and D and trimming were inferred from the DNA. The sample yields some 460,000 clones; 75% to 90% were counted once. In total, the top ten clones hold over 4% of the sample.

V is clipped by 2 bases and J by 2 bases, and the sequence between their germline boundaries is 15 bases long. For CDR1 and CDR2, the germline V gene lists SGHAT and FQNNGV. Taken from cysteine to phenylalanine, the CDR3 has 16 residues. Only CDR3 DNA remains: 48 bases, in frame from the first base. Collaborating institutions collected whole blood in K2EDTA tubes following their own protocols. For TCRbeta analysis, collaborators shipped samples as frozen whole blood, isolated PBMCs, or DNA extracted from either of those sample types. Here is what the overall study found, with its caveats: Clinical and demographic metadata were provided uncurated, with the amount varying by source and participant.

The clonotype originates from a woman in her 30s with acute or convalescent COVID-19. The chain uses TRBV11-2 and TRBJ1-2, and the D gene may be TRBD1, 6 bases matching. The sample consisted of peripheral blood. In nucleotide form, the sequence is TGTGCCAGCAGCTTACTCCTAGGGGGAAGGAACTATGGCTACACCTTC. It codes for CASSLLLGGRNYGYTF.